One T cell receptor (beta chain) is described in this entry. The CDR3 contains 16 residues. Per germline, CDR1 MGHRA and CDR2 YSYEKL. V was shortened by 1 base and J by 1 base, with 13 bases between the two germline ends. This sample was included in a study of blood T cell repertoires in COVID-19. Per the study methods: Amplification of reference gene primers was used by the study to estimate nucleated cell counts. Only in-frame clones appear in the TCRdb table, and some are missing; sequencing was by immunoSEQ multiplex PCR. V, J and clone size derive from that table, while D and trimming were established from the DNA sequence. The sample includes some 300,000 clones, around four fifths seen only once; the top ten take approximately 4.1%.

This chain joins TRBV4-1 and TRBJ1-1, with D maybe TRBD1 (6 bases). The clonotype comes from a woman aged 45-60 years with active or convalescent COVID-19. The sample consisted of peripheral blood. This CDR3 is CASSQADRSGNTEAFF. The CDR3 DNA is TGCGCCAGCAGCCAAGCCGACAGGTCGGGGAACACTGAAGCTTTCTTT.